Detailed here is one TCR beta chain. Each participant's cohort was designated according to participant-reported clinical history. This specimen belongs to a study of blood T cell repertoires in COVID-19. As for the study in general: The cDNA or gDNA used as material had been derived from T cells, B-cell-depleted T cells, or PBMCs.

The germline gives CDR1 GTSNPN, CDR2 SVGIG (reference sequence). The V end was cut by 7 bases, the J end by 0 bases, with 10 bases between. This CDR3 spans 13 amino acids. Clones were sequenced by immunoSEQ multiplex PCR, and TCRdb holds only the in-frame ones, with some missing. The data show approximately 250,000 clones, around 88% seen once. Sequencing was done on a sample of PBMCs or T cells enriched from blood (not recorded which). The receptor was isolated from a woman aged 40 to 49 with acute COVID-19. V gene TRBV30 combines with J gene TRBJ1-3; D is unresolved. The CDR3 sequence is CASGRNSGNTIYF. The CDR3, as DNA: TGTGCCTCAGGCAGAAACTCTGGAAACACCATATATTTT. Full variable domain (missing parts from reference TRBV30 and TRBJ1-3): SQTIHQWPATLVQPVGSPLSLECTVEGTSNPNLYWYRQAAGRGLQLLFYSVGIGQISSEVPQNLSASRPQDRQFILSSKKLLLSDSGFYLCASGRNSGNTIYFGEGSWLTVV.